These 24 T cell receptor beta chains were sequenced from one sample in a study of shared clonotypes between healthy human individuals. Sequencing was performed with immunoSEQ multiplex PCR; in TCRdb, only in-frame clones are kept and a portion is missing. The sample gives approximately 980,000 clones, about three quarters of which show up once; about 1.5% is in the top ten. The sample comprised memory CD4+ T cells sorted from blood. Regarding subset: CD45RA-negative fraction. The receptors shown here come from a man aged 18 to 30 in good health.

The genes are TRBV20-1 and TRBJ2-5; no firm D call. Deletions cut 6 bases from V and 5 bases from J, with 7 bases between. This CDR3 region has 10 residues. Germline CDR1 reads DFQATT; CDR2 reads SNEGSKA (reference sequence). CDR3 amino acids: CSALRETQYF. As DNA, the CDR3 is TGCAGTGCCCTCCGGGAGACCCAGTACTTC.

The genes are TRBV19 and TRBJ1-2; 9 bases are shared with TRBD1. V dropped 5 bases and J dropped 8; count of bases not matched to a gene: 12. This CDR3 contains 15 residues. Germline CDR1 reads LNHDA; CDR2 reads SQIVND (reference sequence). CDR3 DNA sequence: TGTGCCAGTAGTCTCCAGGCCGGGACAGGGTACGGCTACACCTTC. It yields the protein CASSLQAGTGYGYTF.

The V and J genes are TRBV7-9 and TRBJ2-1; TRBD2 matches 8 bases. The germline V gene encodes CDR1 SEHNR and CDR2 FQNEAQ (reference sequence). Trimming at V came to 5 bases and at J to 2 bases, leaving 2 bases not matched to a gene. The CDR3 is made up of 14 amino acids. The CDR3: CASSPGGPYNEQFF. CDR3 bases: TGTGCCAGCAGCCCGGGGGGGCCCTACAATGAGCAGTTCTTC.

Of note for this clone: Other DNA sequences in this specimen translate into the identical CDR3. The chain carries TRBV2 and TRBJ2-6; D gene uncertain. Germline values: CDR1 SNHLY, CDR2 FYNNEI. This CDR3 region has 15 residues. V was shortened by 2 bases and J by 4 bases, with 9 bases between the two germline ends. The DNA for the CDR3 is TGTGCCAGCAGTGAACTGGGATCAGGGGCCAACGTCCTGACTTTC. This codes for CASSELGSGANVLTF.

This rearrangement joins TRBV18 to TRBJ2-7, with 9 bases lining up with TRBD2. CDR1 and CDR2 (germline): KGHSH, LQKENI. The junction had 5 bases not matched to a gene; V was cut back by 0 bases and J by 5 bases. This CDR3 region has 15 residues. CDR3 DNA: TGTGCCAGCTCACCACCTGGGCGGGAGGGAAACGAGCAGTACTTC. Its protein is CASSPPGREGNEQYF.

V and J are TRBV5-1 and TRBJ2-3; 7 bases fit TRBD2. V trimming: 4 bases; J trimming: 0 bases; junction bases outside the gene matches: 8. The V gene's germline CDR1 is SGHRS and CDR2 YFSETQ. CDR3 size: 16 residues. In DNA form, the CDR3 reads TGCGCCAGCAGCGTTGGCGGGGGATCTAGCACAGATACGCAGTATTTT. This sequence encodes CASSVGGGSSTDTQYF.

V gene TRBV6-6 combines with J gene TRBJ1-5, with D uncertain. CDR1 and CDR2 (germline): MNHNY, SVGAGI (reference sequence). V dropped 7 bases and J dropped 3 bases, with 7 bases sitting between them. The CDR3 is 12 residues long. CDR3 sequence: CASNSPNQPQHF. CDR3 nucleotides: TGTGCCAGCAATTCTCCCAATCAGCCCCAGCATTTT.

The DNA for the CDR3 is TGCAGTGCTTGGGGAATGGCTGGCTACACCTTC. This translates into CSAWGMAGYTF. The chain joins TRBV20-1 to TRBJ1-2; D call uncertain. The CDR3 has 11 residues. Germline V CDR1 and CDR2: DFQATT, SNEGSKA (reference sequence). The germline V and J ends were trimmed by 5 bases and 7 bases, with 11 bases remaining between them.

The chain's CDR3 is CASTSPRAGREELNYGYTF. The CDR3 DNA reads as TGCGCCAGCACATCCCCCCGAGCCGGAAGGGAAGAACTTAACTATGGCTACACCTTC. The chain recombines TRBV10-1 with TRBJ1-2; D remains ambiguous. Between the trimmed V and J ends, which lost 7 bases and 1 base, there was a span of 28 bases. This CDR3 has 19 residues. Germline CDR1 WNHNN, CDR2 SYGVQD (reference sequence).

The chain links TRBV28 to TRBJ1-1, with D maybe TRBD1 (6 bases). The germline CDR1 and CDR2 sequences are MDHEN and SYDVKM. The CDR3 spans 14 residues. The V and J ends lost 6 bases and 5 bases respectively, with 16 bases between them. This CDR3 reads CASRTTGSWTEAFF. CDR3 sequence (DNA): TGTGCCAGCAGAACCACAGGGTCATGGACTGAAGCTTTCTTT. Supplemented by reference TRBV28 and TRBJ1-1, the full variable domain reads DVKVTQSSRYLVKRTGEKVFLECVQDMDHENMFWYRQDPGLGLRLIYFSYDVKMKEKGDIPEGYSVSREKKERFSLILESASTNQTSMYLCASRTTGSWTEAFFGQGTRLTVV.

Comment on this clone: A much more abundant neighbour one base away suggests this may be a read error. CDR3 protein: CASSQDRNTEAFF. CDR3 in DNA: TGTGCCAGCAGCCAGGACAGGAACACTGAAGCTTTCTTT. This chain joins TRBV7-3 and TRBJ1-1; TRBD1 is a possible D gene (6 bases). The length of the CDR3 is 13 residues. CDR1 SGHTA and CDR2 FQGTGA come from the germline V gene. V dropped 5 bases and J dropped 1 base, with 8 bases sitting between them. Variable domain in full (rest from reference TRBV7-3 and TRBJ1-1): GAGVSQTPSNKVTEKGKYVELRCDPISGHTALYWYRQSLGQGPEFLIYFQGTGAADDSGLPNDRFFAVRPEGSVSTLKIQRTERGDSAVYLCASSQDRNTEAFFGQGTRLTVV.

The chain has TRBV11-2 and TRBJ2-7; D is uncertain. Germline V gene lookup returns CDR1 SGHAT and CDR2 FQNNGV. V lost 1 base and J 0 bases, leaving 10 bases between the germline ends. The CDR3 covers 15 residues. The CDR3 here is CASSLGPASSYEQYF. The CDR3 region has the DNA TGTGCCAGCAGCTTAGGACCTGCGAGCTCCTACGAGCAGTACTTC.

This clone came up a few times. Other nucleotide sequences in the sample specify the same CDR3. The chain has TRBV19 and TRBJ1-5; D not resolved. The length of the CDR3 is 13 residues. V lost 3 bases to trimming and J lost 0 bases, with 3 bases between them. Looked up from germline, CDR1 is LNHDA and CDR2 is SQIVND (reference sequence). The CDR3 DNA reads as TGTGCCAGTAGTATTAGTAGCAATCAGCCCCAGCATTTT. Translated: CASSISSNQPQHF. The variable domain in full, with the rest retrieved from reference TRBV19 and TRBJ1-5, is DGGITQSPKYLFRKEGQNVTLSCEQNLNHDAMYWYRQDPGQGLRLIYYSQIVNDFQKGDIAEGYSVSREKKESFPLTVTSAQKNPTAFYLCASSISSNQPQHFGDGTRLSIL.

This chain joins TRBV7-3 and TRBJ1-5; D not resolved. CDR3 length equals 15 residues. V lost 2 bases, J lost 4 bases, and 12 bases lay in between. Germline V lookup: CDR1 SGHTA, CDR2 FQGTGA. CDR3 amino acids: CASSLRGQKNQPQHF. CDR3 DNA sequence: TGTGCCAGCAGCTTACGAGGGCAGAAAAATCAGCCCCAGCATTTT.

This rearrangement joins TRBV5-4 to TRBJ2-6; D gene ambiguous. The CDR3 length is 14 residues. V shed 4 bases and J shed 1 base, with 6 bases lying between them. Per germline, CDR1 SGHNT and CDR2 YYREEE (reference sequence). The CDR3 spells CASSQKSGANVLTF. Written as DNA, the CDR3 is TGTGCCAGCAGCCAAAAATCTGGGGCCAACGTCCTGACTTTC.

For this clone: The same CDR3 also results from other DNA sequences found in this sample. V gene TRBV30 combines with J gene TRBJ1-2; possible D gene TRBD1, 6 bases. Germline assignment: CDR1 GTSNPN and CDR2 SVGIG (reference sequence). The CDR3 sequence is 13 residues long. Trimming removed 4 bases at V and 1 base at J, with 10 bases between. For the CDR3, the DNA is TGTGCCTGGACCATAGGGGGTAACTATGGCTACACCTTC. Translated: CAWTIGGNYGYTF.

J is TRBJ1-5 and V is TRBV10-2, with D unresolved. Per the germline V gene, CDR1 is WSHSY and CDR2 is SAAADI. The V and J ends lost 2 bases and 0 bases respectively, with 5 bases between them. This CDR3 has 14 residues. DNA of the CDR3: TGCGCCAGCAGTGAGCAGGTTAGCAATCAGCCCCAGCATTTT. Amino acids: CASSEQVSNQPQHF.

The chain is built from TRBV7-9 and TRBJ2-7; the match to TRBD2 covers 9 bases. From germline, CDR1 is SEHNR and CDR2 FQNEAQ (reference sequence). The CDR3 extends over 17 amino acids. After removal of 4 bases from V and 0 bases from J, the junction contained 10 bases not matched to a gene. The CDR3 is CASSWSSGSFSSYEQYF. The CDR3 DNA reads as TGTGCCAGCAGCTGGAGTAGCGGGAGCTTCAGCTCCTACGAGCAGTACTTC.

With respect to this clone: Other DNA sequences in this sample translate to the same CDR3. The V gene is TRBV5-1, the J gene TRBJ1-1, with a weak D call TRBD1 (5 bases). Germline V gene data show CDR1 as SGHRS and CDR2 as YFSETQ. The ends were cut back, 1 base at V and 1 base at J, with 8 bases in the middle. The CDR3 totals 14 residues. The CDR3 region is CASSLSGANTEAFF. As DNA, the CDR3 is TGCGCCAGCAGCTTGAGTGGGGCGAACACTGAAGCTTTCTTT.

The chain couples TRBV6-6 to TRBJ2-2; 8 bases agree with TRBD2. CDR1 is MNHNY and CDR2 is SVGAGI in the germline V gene (reference sequence). This CDR3 is 16 amino acids long. The J segment lost 5 bases and the V segment lost 9 bases, leaving 14 bases of the junction unmatched. The CDR3 bases are TGTGCCAGTGGGGAACCGGGACTAGAGTCTACCGGGGAGCTGTTTTTT. This sequence encodes CASGEPGLESTGELFF.

V is TRBV5-1 and J is TRBJ2-5, with 12 bases that match TRBD1. The CDR3 has 15 amino acids. Germline V gene data show CDR1 as SGHRS and CDR2 as YFSETQ. V trimming: 3 bases; J trimming: 7 bases; junction bases outside the gene matches: 7. CDR3 in DNA: TGCGCCAGCAGCTCGGCGGGACAGGGGGCATTGACCCAGTACTTC. Its protein is CASSSAGQGALTQYF.

The gene calls are TRBV7-9 and TRBJ2-5; TRBD1 agrees at 8 bases. Germline assignment: CDR1 SEHNR and CDR2 FQNEAQ (reference sequence). Trimming took 8 bases from V and 3 from J; bases not matched to a gene: 23. This CDR3 comprises 19 residues. DNA for the CDR3: TGTGCCAGCGATGCCCCAGCCGTCGGTGACAGGGGTCGTAAAGAGACCCAGTACTTC. Its protein is CASDAPAVGDRGRKETQYF.

The rearrangement links TRBV18 to TRBJ1-5; D gene ambiguous. This CDR3 is 17 amino acids long. The V and J ends lost 3 bases and 4 bases respectively, with 19 bases between them. Germline CDR1 KGHSH, CDR2 LQKENI. CDR3: CASSPSQQLSRNQPQHF. The DNA for the CDR3 is TGTGCCAGCTCACCCTCACAACAATTAAGTCGGAATCAGCCCCAGCATTTT.

This clone has only a few counts. The chain uses TRBV7-2 and TRBJ2-2; TRBD1 aligns across 9 bases. Germline trimming cut 5 bases from V and 5 bases from J; bases unmatched to any gene: 9. The CDR3 has 16 amino acids. CDR1 and CDR2 from the germline V gene are SGHTA and FQGNSA. The CDR3 sequence is CASSPLTGGMTGELFF. CDR3 nucleotides: TGTGCCAGCAGCCCCCTGACAGGGGGGATGACCGGGGAGCTGTTTTTT.